The clone carrying this T cell receptor beta chain was detected once. Assay used: immunoSEQ multiplex PCR; TCRdb lists only in-frame clones, some missing. The table has approximately 100,000 clones, approximately 80% seen once. This entry belongs to a study of blood T cell repertoires in COVID-19. About the study: The cDNA or gDNA used as material had been derived from T cells, B-cell-depleted T cells, or PBMCs.

The junction had 12 bases not matched to a gene; V was cut back by 2 bases and J by 7 bases. Looked up from germline, CDR1 is SGHTS and CDR2 is YDEGEE. This CDR3 comprises 15 residues. The rearrangement uses TRBV5-8 and TRBJ2-7; 7 bases agree with TRBD2. Sequenced material: peripheral blood. This receptor was identified in a man in his fifties or sixties with acute or convalescent COVID-19. The DNA of the CDR3 is TGTGCCAGCAGCTTACGACACGACTCAGCGGGGGAGCAGTACTTC. This codes for CASSLRHDSAGEQYF. The whole variable domain, remainder taken from reference TRBV5-8 and TRBJ2-7, is EAGVTQSPTHLIKTRGQQATLRCSPISGHTSVYWYQQALGLGLQFLLWYDEGEERNRGNFPPRFSGRQFPNYSSELNVNALELEDSALYLCASSLRHDSAGEQYFGPGTRLTVT.